This T cell receptor (beta chain) derives from a study of T cells in Graves' hyperthyroidism and ophthalmopathy. The CDR3 has 18 amino acids. The germline V and J ends were trimmed by 2 bases and 6 bases, with 26 bases remaining between them. Germline-derived CDR1 and CDR2 are SGHTA and FQGTGA. As regards this clonotype: Its specificity is unknown.

From RNA transcripts, TCR beta CDR3 regions were amplified. The HTBI primer set was used in a first-round RT-PCR of the TCR CDR3. Using its own MiXCR run on the multiplex PCR reads, TCRdb lists one record per CDR3 protein. The profile shows approximately 600,000 distinct CDR3 sequences, roughly 20% of them singletons. General observations from the study: Blood also held most thyroid clonotypes expanded beyond 0.001.

Subjects with ophthalmopathy showed a Clinical Activity Score no lower than 3, a NOSPECS grade no lower than 4, and a duration shorter than 3 months. Specimen: blood. This clonotype was sampled from a young man with Graves' ophthalmopathy. The V call is TRBV7-3, the J call TRBJ2-7; no clear D. This CDR3 reads CASSLGTPYSPSILEQYF. In DNA form, the CDR3 reads TGTGCCAGCAGCTTAGGTACTCCTTATAGCCCCTCAATTCTCGAGCAGTACTTC.